The present T cell receptor beta chain was sequenced within a study of response to subunit inactivated influenza vaccine. The CDR3 consists of 11 residues. From germline, CDR1 is DFQATT and CDR2 SNEGSKA (reference sequence). Trimming took off 6 bases at V and 4 bases at J, with 10 bases between the two ends. The sample holds many counts of this clonotype. TCRdb fed the RT-PCR reads into MiXCR, producing one record per CDR3 protein. The data show some 850,000 distinct CDR3 sequences, about 18% seen once. The clonotype originates from a man in his fifties or sixties who received an inactivated influenza vaccine. The rearrangement links TRBV20-1 to TRBJ2-7; D perhaps matches TRBD1 (6 bases). The material was PBMCs from blood, obtained about 5 days after vaccination. The CDR3 here is CSAKQGYEQYF. In DNA form, the CDR3 reads TGCAGTGCCAAACAGGGATACGAGCAGTACTTC.